This is a list of T cell receptor beta chains from one sample in a study of T-cell reconstitution after alpha-beta-depleted transplantation in children. TCRdb re-called the PCR reads through MiXCR, storing one row per CDR3 protein. The sample includes roughly 790,000 distinct CDR3 sequences, 16% of them seen just once. Sequenced here: PBMCs, mostly from graft donor cells, sampled 360 days after TCRalphabeta/CD19-depleted stem cell transplant. The receptors were gathered from a male patient younger than 18 who had a stem cell transplant for acute lymphoblastic leukemia, so the T cells may come from the graft donor. The CDR3 runs from the conserved cysteine through the conserved F or W.

V,CDR3
TRBV5-1,CASSLATEGTQYF
TRBV11-2,CASSSLDRGRYYGYTF
TRBV12-3/TRBV12-4,CASKFRQGSGANVLTF
TRBV5-1,CASSPWGTGELFF
TRBV4-1,CASSQIRDRAYNEQFF
TRBV10-3,CAITPGLAVNIQYF
TRBV20-1,CSATRSVYEQYF
TRBV4-1,CASSQEGRGKETQYF
TRBV7-9,CASSSGLAGLPGELFF
TRBV4-1,CASSHPPGGGQETQYF
TRBV24-1,CATSDLGQGNEQYF
TRBV4-1,CASSKIETRDRSYEQYF
TRBV20-1,CSARTGPNTGELFF
TRBV5-5,CASSSTGVNEKLFF
TRBV7-3,CASSLVGTGVLGYTF
TRBV7-8,CASSLRQLYEQYF
TRBV10-3,CAISNGPSNEKLFF
TRBV5-6,CASSRPGTGTAGANVLTF
TRBV15,CATSTGQANEQFF
TRBV7-9,CASSLGGGRPLYGYTF
TRBV6-5,CASSYSRTGAYEQYF
TRBV6-5,CASSYSGTDTSYEQYF
TRBV20-1,CSARTRRGTGEQFF
TRBV2,CASGTGLRTEAFF
TRBV6-1,CASRRTSGSLSYEQYF
TRBV6-5,CASSYFPGGTGTGELFF